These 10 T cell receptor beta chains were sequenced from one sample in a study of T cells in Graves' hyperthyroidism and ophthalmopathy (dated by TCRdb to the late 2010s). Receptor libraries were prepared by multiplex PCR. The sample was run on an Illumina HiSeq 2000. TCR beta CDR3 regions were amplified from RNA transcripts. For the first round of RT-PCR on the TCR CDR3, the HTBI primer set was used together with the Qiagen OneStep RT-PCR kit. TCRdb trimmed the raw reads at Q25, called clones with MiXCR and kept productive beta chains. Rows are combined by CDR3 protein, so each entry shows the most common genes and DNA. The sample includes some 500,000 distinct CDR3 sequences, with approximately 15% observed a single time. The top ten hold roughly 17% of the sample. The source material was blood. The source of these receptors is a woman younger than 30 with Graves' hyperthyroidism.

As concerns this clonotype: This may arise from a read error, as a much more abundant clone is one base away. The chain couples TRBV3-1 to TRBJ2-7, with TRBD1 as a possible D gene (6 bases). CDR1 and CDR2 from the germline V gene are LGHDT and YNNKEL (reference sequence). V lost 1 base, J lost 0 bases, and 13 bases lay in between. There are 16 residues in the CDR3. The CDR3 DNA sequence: TGTGCCAGCAGCCAAGTGGGACACAAGAGCTCCTACGAGCAGTACTTC. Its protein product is CASSQVGHKSSYEQYF.

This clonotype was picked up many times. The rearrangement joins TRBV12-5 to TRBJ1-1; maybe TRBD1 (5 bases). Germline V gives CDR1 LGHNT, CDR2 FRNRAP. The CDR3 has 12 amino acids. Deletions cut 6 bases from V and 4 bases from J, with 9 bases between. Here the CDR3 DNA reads TGTGCTAGTGGCAGGGTACGCACTGAAGCTTTCTTT. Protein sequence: CASGRVRTEAFF.

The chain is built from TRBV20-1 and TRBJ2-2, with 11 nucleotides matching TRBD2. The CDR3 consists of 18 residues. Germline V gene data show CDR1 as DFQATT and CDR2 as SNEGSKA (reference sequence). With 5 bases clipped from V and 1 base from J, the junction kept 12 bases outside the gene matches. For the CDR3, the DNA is TGCAGTGCTCCTCTTTTCGCCGGGACTAGCGGGAACACCGGGGAGCTGTTTTTT. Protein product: CSAPLFAGTSGNTGELFF.

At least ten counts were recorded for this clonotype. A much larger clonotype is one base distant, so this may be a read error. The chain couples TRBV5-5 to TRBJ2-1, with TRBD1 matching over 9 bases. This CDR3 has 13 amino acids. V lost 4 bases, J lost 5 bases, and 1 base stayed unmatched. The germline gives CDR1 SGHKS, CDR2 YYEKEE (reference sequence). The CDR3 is CASSRTGDNEQFF. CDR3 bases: TGTGCCAGCAGCCGGACAGGGGACAATGAGCAGTTCTTC.

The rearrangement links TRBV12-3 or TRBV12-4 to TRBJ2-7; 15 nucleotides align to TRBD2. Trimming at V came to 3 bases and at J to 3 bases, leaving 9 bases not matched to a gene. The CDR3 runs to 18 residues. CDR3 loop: CASSFRPGLAGGNYEQYF. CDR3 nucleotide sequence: TGTGCCAGCAGTTTTAGGCCGGGACTAGCGGGAGGTAACTACGAGCAGTACTTC.

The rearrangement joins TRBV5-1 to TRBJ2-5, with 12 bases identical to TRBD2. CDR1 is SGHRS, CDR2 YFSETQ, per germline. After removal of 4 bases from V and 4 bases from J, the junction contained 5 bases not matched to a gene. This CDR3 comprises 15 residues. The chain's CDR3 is CASSARLAGAETQYF. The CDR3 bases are TGCGCCAGCAGCGCCCGACTAGCGGGAGCAGAGACCCAGTACTTC. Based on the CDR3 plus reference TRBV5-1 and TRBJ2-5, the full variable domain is KAGVTQTPRYLIKTRGQQVTLSCSPISGHRSVSWYQQTPGQGLQFLFEYFSETQRNKGNFPGRFSGRQFSNSRSEMNVSTLELGDSALYLCASSARLAGAETQYFGPGTRLLVL.

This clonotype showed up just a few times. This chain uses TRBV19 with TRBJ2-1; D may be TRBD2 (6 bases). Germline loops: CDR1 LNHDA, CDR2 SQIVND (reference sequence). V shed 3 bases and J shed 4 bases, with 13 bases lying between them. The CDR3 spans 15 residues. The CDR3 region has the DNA TGTGCCAGTAGTATGGGCAGCGGGCCATACAATGAGCAGTTCTTC. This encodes CASSMGSGPYNEQFF.

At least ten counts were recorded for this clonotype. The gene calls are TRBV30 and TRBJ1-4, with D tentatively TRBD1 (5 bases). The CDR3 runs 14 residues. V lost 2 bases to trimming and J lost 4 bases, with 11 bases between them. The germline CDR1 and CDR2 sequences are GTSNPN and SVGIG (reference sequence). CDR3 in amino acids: CAWSPADSNEKLFF. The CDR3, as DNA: TGTGCCTGGAGTCCTGCCGACAGTAATGAAAAACTGTTTTTT.

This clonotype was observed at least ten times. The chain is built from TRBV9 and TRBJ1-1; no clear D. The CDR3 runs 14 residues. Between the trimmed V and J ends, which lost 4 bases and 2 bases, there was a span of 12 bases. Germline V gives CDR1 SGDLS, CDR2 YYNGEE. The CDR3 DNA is TGTGCCAGCAGCCCCCTCACCACTAACACTGAAGCTTTCTTT. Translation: CASSPLTTNTEAFF.

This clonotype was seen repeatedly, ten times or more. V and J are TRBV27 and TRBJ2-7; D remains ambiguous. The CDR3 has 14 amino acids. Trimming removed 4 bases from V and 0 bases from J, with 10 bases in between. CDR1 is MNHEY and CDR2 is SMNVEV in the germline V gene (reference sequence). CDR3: CASSYTGPSYEQYF. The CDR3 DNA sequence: TGTGCCAGCAGTTATACCGGGCCCTCCTACGAGCAGTACTTC.